The source of this T cell receptor beta chain is a study of T cell changes during pregnancy in multiple sclerosis (dated by TCRdb to the late 2010s). The study in broad terms: The study examined how the T cell repertoire changed over the course of pregnancy in women with multiple sclerosis.

On this clone: Its antigen remains undetermined. Base qualities are not provided; no much larger clone lies one nucleotide away.

Libraries came from the immunoSEQ multiplex PCR assay. TCRdb limited this immuneACCESS table to in-frame rearrangements with V and J called. A share of clones is missing; checked studies link under half to unresolved V genes, and the rest is unexplained. In all, the sample holds about 74,000 clones, and approximately 90% of those were seen once. Jointly, the top ten make up about 3% of the sample. The junction shows trimming of 11 bases on V and 7 bases on J, and the gene matches do not reach 16 bases of it. According to the germline V gene, CDR1 reads SNHLY and CDR2 reads FYNNEI. The cysteine opens and the phenylalanine closes a CDR3 of 15 amino acids. The entry retains the CDR3 DNA only, 45 bases that are in frame from base 1.

The V and J genes are TRBV2 and TRBJ2-2, and 7 junction bases match TRBD2. The specimen was peripheral blood, collected before pregnancy. This TCR came from a female donor with multiple sclerosis, enrolled in a pregnancy study. The CDR3 here reads CAATSGVGGSGELFF. The nucleotide sequence reads TGTGCCGCAACTTCAGGAGTTGGCGGGAGCGGGGAGCTGTTTTTT.